Listed below are T cell receptor beta chains from one sample, sequenced in a study of blood T cell repertoires in COVID-19. The data were produced by immunoSEQ multiplex PCR, yet TCRdb's version contains in-frame clones alone and is incomplete. The top ten hold about 0.8% of the sample, which has roughly 250,000 clones, about 90% seen once. The sequenced sample consisted of peripheral blood. These receptors came from a young man with COVID-19, enrolled during active disease. The CDR3 runs from the conserved cysteine through the conserved F or W. A D gene is named only where the DNA matches it firmly. Clone sizes are given selectively: once, few, many, or a class where the clone is expanded.

TRBD1,TRBV6-5,TRBJ1-2,.,TGTGCCAGCAGAACAGGGGGGTTTAACTATGGCTACACCTTC,CASRTGGFNYGYTF
.,TRBV5-5,TRBJ1-2,.,TGTGCCAGCAGCTTAAATCATGAGGCTAACTATGGCTACACCTTC,CASSLNHEANYGYTF
TRBD1,TRBV7-6,TRBJ2-1,.,TGTGCCAGCAGCTTACCGGGACAGGGGTACAATGAGCAGTTCTTC,CASSLPGQGYNEQFF
.,TRBV3-1/TRBV3-2,TRBJ1-3,.,TGTGCCAGCGCCTCAGGAGGTGGAAACACCATATATTTT,CASASGGGNTIYF
TRBD1,TRBV6-1,TRBJ2-5,once,TGTGCCAGCAGTGAACGAGCGGGCCAGGGGGCCAAAGAGACCCAGTACTTC,CASSERAGQGAKETQYF
TRBD1,TRBV19,TRBJ1-2,.,TGTGCCAGTAGTACCCTGGACAGGGGAGACGGCTACACCTTC,CASSTLDRGDGYTF
.,TRBV7-2,TRBJ1-1,.,TGTGCCAGCAGTTCGCACAGGGACACTGAAGCTTTCTTT,CASSSHRDTEAFF
.,TRBV9,TRBJ1-5,.,TGTGCCAGCAGCCAGGGGTCATCCCCCCCCCAGCCCCAGCATTTT,CASSQGSSPPQPQHF
TRBD2,TRBV10-3,TRBJ2-3,.,TGTGCCATCAGTGAGTCAGGTAGCGGGGTCGCCACAGATACGCAGTATTTT,CAISESGSGVATDTQYF
.,TRBV6-5,TRBJ1-6,.,TGTGCCAGCAGTCGCGACTTCTCCTTCCCTTCACCCCTCCACTTT,CASSRDFSFPSPLHF
.,TRBV27,TRBJ1-4,.,TGTGCCAGCAGTTTATTCAGCGGGACCCCCAATGAAAAACTGTTTTTT,CASSLFSGTPNEKLFF
.,TRBV24-1,TRBJ2-3,.,TGTGCCACCAGTGACTTTCTTAGCACAGATACGCAGTATTTT,CATSDFLSTDTQYF
.,TRBV7-2,TRBJ1-2,.,TGTGCCAGCAGCCCCCTTCCAGGGAACTATGGCTACACCTTC,CASSPLPGNYGYTF
TRBD1,TRBV27,TRBJ1-2,few,TGTGCCAGCAGCCGCACAGGGGGCGGCTATGGCTACACCTTC,CASSRTGGGYGYTF
TRBD1,TRBV30,TRBJ1-4,.,TGTGCCTGGAGTTACGGACAGGGTGGAACTAATGAAAAACTGTTTTTT,CAWSYGQGGTNEKLFF
TRBD1,TRBV6-5,TRBJ1-2,.,TGTGCCAGCAGTTGGACAGGGGTCGACTATGGCTACACCTTC,CASSWTGVDYGYTF
TRBD1,TRBV7-6,TRBJ1-1,.,TGTGCCAGCAGGGCCGTACAGGGGGAATGGAACACTGAAGCTTTCTTT,CASRAVQGEWNTEAFF
.,TRBV25-1,TRBJ1-6,.,TGTGCCAGCAGTGCCAGCGGACCGGGATATAATTCACCCCTCCACTTT,CASSASGPGYNSPLHF
TRBD2,TRBV4-1,TRBJ2-3,.,TGCGCCAGCAGCCAAGATCCTAGCGGGGGCCGGAGCACAGATACGCAGTATTTT,CASSQDPSGGRSTDTQYF
.,TRBV5-1,TRBJ2-6,.,TGCGCCAGCAGCTCGCCAACAGGGACCATCTCTGGGGCCAACGTCCTGACTTTC,CASSSPTGTISGANVLTF
.,TRBV20-1,TRBJ1-1,.,TGCAGTGCTAGTAAAGATAGCATGAACACTGAAGCTTTCTTT,CSASKDSMNTEAFF
.,TRBV29-1,TRBJ2-5,.,TGCAGCGCACCTGCCGATTGGACAGTACAAGAGACCCAGTACTTC,CSAPADWTVQETQYF
.,TRBV12-3/TRBV12-4,TRBJ2-7,.,TGTGCCAGCAGTTTCGGTCCAAGTGACAGGCAGTACTTC,CASSFGPSDRQYF
TRBD1,TRBV7-9,TRBJ2-7,.,TGTGCCAGCAGCTACGGTGGGGACAGGGGTCGATACGAGCAGTACTTC,CASSYGGDRGRYEQYF
.,TRBV6-1,TRBJ2-1,.,TGTGCCAGCAGTGAAAGTCAAGGGGCTTACAATGAGCAGTTCTTC,CASSESQGAYNEQFF
.,TRBV21-1,TRBJ2-7,.,TGTGCCAGCAGCAAGGACCTATCGGGACAGCCCTCCTACGAGCAGTACTTC,CASSKDLSGQPSYEQYF
TRBD1,TRBV11-3,TRBJ1-1,.,TGTGCCAGCAGCCCCGGGACAGGGATGAACACTGAAGCTTTCTTT,CASSPGTGMNTEAFF
.,TRBV27,TRBJ1-4,.,TGTGCCAGCAGTTCCAAAGGGGCAACTAATGAAAAACTGTTTTTT,CASSSKGATNEKLFF
TRBD1,TRBV2,TRBJ1-6,.,TGTGCCAGCAGTGCTGGACAGGGTAATTCACCCCTCCACTTT,CASSAGQGNSPLHF
TRBD1,TRBV29-1,TRBJ1-3,.,TGCAGCGTTGAAGAGGACAGGGCTGGAAACACCATATATTTT,CSVEEDRAGNTIYF
TRBD1,TRBV2,TRBJ1-4,.,TGTGCCAGCAGGCCCCAGACAGGGGGCGATGAAAAACTGTTTTTT,CASRPQTGGDEKLFF
.,TRBV3-1/TRBV3-2,TRBJ1-3,.,TGTGCCAGCAGCCCCAGGATCTCCGGAAACACCATATATTTT,CASSPRISGNTIYF
TRBD1,TRBV6-1,TRBJ1-2,.,TGTGCCAGCAGTGAAGCGGGACAGACACACTATGGCTACACCTTC,CASSEAGQTHYGYTF
TRBD1,TRBV5-1,TRBJ2-3,.,TGCGCCAGCAGCCTCGGACAGGGGGCAGATACGCAGTATTTT,CASSLGQGADTQYF
.,TRBV3-1/TRBV3-2,TRBJ2-4,.,TGTGCCAGCAGCCAAGAATGGACAGCTACTAAAAACATTCAGTACTTC,CASSQEWTATKNIQYF
TRBD1,TRBV19,TRBJ2-3,.,TGTGCCAGTAGTCGTCGGACAGGGGCGTATGATACGCAGTATTTT,CASSRRTGAYDTQYF
.,TRBV6-5,TRBJ1-5,.,TGTGCCAGCGGGGACACTAATCAGCCCCAGCATTTT,CASGDTNQPQHF
TRBD2,TRBV10-1,TRBJ2-5,.,TGCGCCAGCAGTGAGTCGCGAGCGGGGGTTGAGACCCAGTACTTC,CASSESRAGVETQYF
.,TRBV5-4,TRBJ2-7,.,TGTGCCAGCAGCTCCACTAGGGAGACCTACGAGCAGTACTTC,CASSSTRETYEQYF
TRBD2,TRBV30,TRBJ2-5,.,TGTGCCTGGAGCTGGGGGACTAGCGAGGAGACCCAGTACTTC,CAWSWGTSEETQYF
.,TRBV3-1/TRBV3-2,TRBJ1-4,.,TGTGCCAGCAGAAGGGCGGGTGCTAATGAAAAACTGTTTTTT,CASRRAGANEKLFF
TRBD1,TRBV2,TRBJ1-5,.,TGTGCCGTTCGGGACAGATTATATAGCAATCAGCCCCAGCATTTT,CAVRDRLYSNQPQHF
TRBD1,TRBV9,TRBJ1-3,.,TGTGCCAGCAGCGGAACGACAGGGGGCAGCGGAAACACCATATATTTT,CASSGTTGGSGNTIYF
.,TRBV14,TRBJ1-3,.,TGTGCCAGCAGCCAGGCTGAATTTTGGGACAACTGGAGCTCTGGAAACACCATATATTTT,CASSQAEFWDNWSSGNTIYF
.,TRBV5-1,TRBJ2-5,.,TGCGCCAGCAGCTCCATCGGAGGGGAGGCTGGGACCCAGTACTTC,CASSSIGGEAGTQYF
.,TRBV7-9,TRBJ1-2,.,TGTGCCAGCAGCTCTTTATTTTCCTCCCAGGGCTACACCTTC,CASSSLFSSQGYTF
TRBD1,TRBV5-1,TRBJ2-1,few,TGCGCCAGCAGATCCCGACAGGGTAGCGATGAGCAGTTCTTC,CASRSRQGSDEQFF
TRBD1,TRBV27,TRBJ1-2,.,TGTGCCAGCAGCCTGACCCCGACGGGACAGGGGGATTATGGCTACACCTTC,CASSLTPTGQGDYGYTF
TRBD2,TRBV10-3,TRBJ2-5,.,TGTGCCATCAGTTCCGGGACTAGCGGGGGGGCACAAGAGACCCAGTACTTC,CAISSGTSGGAQETQYF
.,TRBV5-4,TRBJ1-1,.,TGTGCCAGCAGCGAACCCGACAGGAACACTGAAGCTTTCTTT,CASSEPDRNTEAFF
TRBD1,TRBV30,TRBJ1-1,once,TGTGCCTGGAGGGGGCAGGGGGCCGCTGAAGCTTTCTTT,CAWRGQGAAEAFF